These T cell receptor beta chains were read from a single sample in a study of T-cell memory formation after mild COVID-19. TCRdb fed the 5' RACE reads into MiXCR, producing one record per CDR3 protein. Among hundreds of thousands of distinct CDR3 sequences listed, about a sixth were seen once. Sample: PBMCs or a T cell subset sorted from them (not recorded which). These receptors were collected from a man younger than 30 who had mild COVID-19 (a few samples of this study predate the infection). Cell type and time point are not known. Both conserved end residues are part of each CDR3. D genes are given only for firm matches. Where a row states a size, it is once, few, many or the class of an expanded clone; other rows omit it.

V: TRBV10-3; D: -; J: TRBJ1-6; size: -; DNA: TGTGCCATCAGTGAGTCCAGCTTCTATAATTCACCCCTCCACTTT; CDR3: CAISESSFYNSPLHF
V: TRBV30; D: TRBD1; J: TRBJ1-4; size: -; DNA: TGTGCCTGGGGGAAAGGGACAGGGTTTAATGAAAAACTGTTTTTT; CDR3: CAWGKGTGFNEKLFF
V: TRBV29-1; D: -; J: TRBJ1-1; size: -; DNA: TGCAGCGTTGGTCTGGGGAACACTGAAGCTTTCTTT; CDR3: CSVGLGNTEAFF
V: TRBV7-9; D: TRBD1; J: TRBJ1-4; size: few; DNA: TGTGCCAGCAGCTTACGGGAGAGACAGGGTGGTGAAAAACTGTTTTTT; CDR3: CASSLRERQGGEKLFF
V: TRBV28; D: -; J: TRBJ2-1; size: -; DNA: TGTGCCAGCAGTTTATTGAACAGGGACTCCTACAATGAGCAGTTCTTC; CDR3: CASSLLNRDSYNEQFF
V: TRBV29-1; D: TRBD2; J: TRBJ2-3; size: many; DNA: TGCAGCGTTGAGACTAGCTCGGCGGATACGCAGTATTTT; CDR3: CSVETSSADTQYF
V: TRBV5-5; D: TRBD2; J: TRBJ2-3; size: -; DNA: TGTGCCAGCAGCTTCACTAGCGGGGGGTGGGATACGCAGTATTTT; CDR3: CASSFTSGGWDTQYF
V: TRBV20-1; D: -; J: TRBJ2-5; size: few; DNA: TGCAGTGCTCGCGATATGGGGTATTCAGAGACCCAGTACTTC; CDR3: CSARDMGYSETQYF
V: TRBV6-2/TRBV6-3; D: -; J: TRBJ1-5; size: few; DNA: TGTGCCAGCATCGAAACACCGCACGATAGCAATCAGCCCCAGCATTTT; CDR3: CASIETPHDSNQPQHF
V: TRBV4-3; D: -; J: TRBJ1-5; size: -; DNA: TGCGCCAGCAGCCAAGATCGTCTCAAGCCCCAGCATTTT; CDR3: CASSQDRLKPQHF
V: TRBV24-1; D: -; J: TRBJ2-4; size: -; DNA: TGTGCCACCAGTGAGACAACAGGGTCCGGAAACATTCAGTACTTC; CDR3: CATSETTGSGNIQYF
V: TRBV9; D: -; J: TRBJ1-6; size: few; DNA: TGTGCCAGCAGCGTAGTTGGAGGGGCTCATTCACCCCTCCACTTT; CDR3: CASSVVGGAHSPLHF
V: TRBV7-2; D: TRBD2; J: TRBJ2-3; size: -; DNA: TGTGCCAGCAGCTTAGTAGGGACTAGCGGCCGGGATACGCAGTATTTT; CDR3: CASSLVGTSGRDTQYF
V: TRBV3-1; D: -; J: TRBJ2-3; size: -; DNA: TGTGCCAGCAGCCAAGGGTGGATCACAGATACGCAGTATTTT; CDR3: CASSQGWITDTQYF
V: TRBV6-2/TRBV6-3; D: -; J: TRBJ1-1; size: -; DNA: TGTGCCAGCAGTTTAGGGTTGCGTTTTGGGGAAGCTTTCTTT; CDR3: CASSLGLRFGEAFF
V: TRBV15; D: -; J: TRBJ2-1; size: few; DNA: TGTGCCACCAGCGGGGGCAGTGAGCAGTTCTTC; CDR3: CATSGGSEQFF
V: TRBV4-2; D: -; J: TRBJ1-2; size: -; DNA: TGTGCCAGCAGCCAAGAACCCTCCCGTGGCTACACCTTC; CDR3: CASSQEPSRGYTF
V: TRBV7-9; D: -; J: TRBJ2-3; size: -; DNA: TGTGCCAGCAGTATAACCGGTCAGGTGGGAGATACGCAGTATTTT; CDR3: CASSITGQVGDTQYF